The clone carrying this TCR beta chain was observed once. The data are from a study of blood T cell repertoires in COVID-19. Study summary: The analysed material was cDNA or gDNA that came from T cells, B-cell-depleted T cells, or PBMCs.

The table came from immunoSEQ multiplex PCR; TCRdb's copy has only in-frame clones and leaves some out. Of a few hundred thousand clones in the sample, roughly 89% were seen once. The V gene's germline CDR1 is LGHDT and CDR2 YNNKEL (reference sequence). The ends were cut back, 0 bases at V and 4 bases at J, with 13 bases in the middle. The length of the CDR3 is 16 residues. This TCR was sampled from a woman in her forties who had recovered from COVID-19. Sequencing was carried out using peripheral blood. This chain uses TRBV3-1 (or the pseudogene TRBV3-2) with TRBJ1-3; TRBD1 is a possible D gene (5 bases). In DNA form, the CDR3 reads TGTGCCAGCAGCCAAGATGCAGGGTTTGCGGGAAACACCATATATTTT. Amino acids: CASSQDAGFAGNTIYF.